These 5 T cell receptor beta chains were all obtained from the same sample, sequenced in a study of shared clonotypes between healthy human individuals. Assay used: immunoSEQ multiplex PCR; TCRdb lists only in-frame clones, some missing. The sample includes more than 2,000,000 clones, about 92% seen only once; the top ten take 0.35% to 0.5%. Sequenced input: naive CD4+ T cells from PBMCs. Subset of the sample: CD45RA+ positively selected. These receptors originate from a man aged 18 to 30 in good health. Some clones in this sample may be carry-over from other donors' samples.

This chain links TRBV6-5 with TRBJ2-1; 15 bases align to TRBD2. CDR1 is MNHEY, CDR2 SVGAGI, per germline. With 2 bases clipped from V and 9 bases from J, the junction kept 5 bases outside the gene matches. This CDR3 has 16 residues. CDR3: CASSYPGTSGRFEQFF. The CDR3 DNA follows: TGTGCCAGCAGTTACCCCGGGACTAGCGGGAGGTTTGAGCAGTTCTTC.

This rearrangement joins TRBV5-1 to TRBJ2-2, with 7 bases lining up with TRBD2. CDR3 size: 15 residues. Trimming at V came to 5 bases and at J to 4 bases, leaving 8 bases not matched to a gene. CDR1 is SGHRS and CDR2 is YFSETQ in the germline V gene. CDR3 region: CASREASGFTGELFF. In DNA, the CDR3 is TGCGCCAGCAGGGAGGCTAGCGGATTCACCGGGGAGCTGTTTTTT. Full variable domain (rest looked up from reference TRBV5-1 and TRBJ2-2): KAGVTQTPRYLIKTRGQQVTLSCSPISGHRSVSWYQQTPGQGLQFLFEYFSETQRNKGNFPGRFSGRQFSNSRSEMNVSTLELGDSALYLCASREASGFTGELFFGEGSRLTVL.

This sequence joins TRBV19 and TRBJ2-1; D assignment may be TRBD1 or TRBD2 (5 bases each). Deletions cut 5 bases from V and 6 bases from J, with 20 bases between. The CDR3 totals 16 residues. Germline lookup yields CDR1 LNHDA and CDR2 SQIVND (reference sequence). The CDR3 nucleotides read TGTGCCAGTAGTCCCCGACATTCCGGGACCTCCAATGAGCAGTTCTTC. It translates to CASSPRHSGTSNEQFF.

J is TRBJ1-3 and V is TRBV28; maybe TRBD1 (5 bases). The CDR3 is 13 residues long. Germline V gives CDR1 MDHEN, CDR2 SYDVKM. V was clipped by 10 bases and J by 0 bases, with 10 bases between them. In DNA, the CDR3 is TGTGCCACAAAGGGGTCCTCTGGAAACACCATATATTTT. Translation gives CATKGSSGNTIYF. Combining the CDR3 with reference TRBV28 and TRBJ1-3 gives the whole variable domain DVKVTQSSRYLVKRTGEKVFLECVQDMDHENMFWYRQDPGLGLRLIYFSYDVKMKEKGDIPEGYSVSREKKERFSLILESASTNQTSMYLCATKGSSGNTIYFGEGSWLTVV.

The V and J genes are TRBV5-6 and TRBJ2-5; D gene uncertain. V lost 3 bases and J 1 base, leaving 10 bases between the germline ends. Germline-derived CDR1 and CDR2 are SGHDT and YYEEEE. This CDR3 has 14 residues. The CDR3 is CASSSASVQETQYF. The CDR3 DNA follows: TGTGCCAGCAGCTCCGCCAGCGTCCAAGAGACCCAGTACTTC.